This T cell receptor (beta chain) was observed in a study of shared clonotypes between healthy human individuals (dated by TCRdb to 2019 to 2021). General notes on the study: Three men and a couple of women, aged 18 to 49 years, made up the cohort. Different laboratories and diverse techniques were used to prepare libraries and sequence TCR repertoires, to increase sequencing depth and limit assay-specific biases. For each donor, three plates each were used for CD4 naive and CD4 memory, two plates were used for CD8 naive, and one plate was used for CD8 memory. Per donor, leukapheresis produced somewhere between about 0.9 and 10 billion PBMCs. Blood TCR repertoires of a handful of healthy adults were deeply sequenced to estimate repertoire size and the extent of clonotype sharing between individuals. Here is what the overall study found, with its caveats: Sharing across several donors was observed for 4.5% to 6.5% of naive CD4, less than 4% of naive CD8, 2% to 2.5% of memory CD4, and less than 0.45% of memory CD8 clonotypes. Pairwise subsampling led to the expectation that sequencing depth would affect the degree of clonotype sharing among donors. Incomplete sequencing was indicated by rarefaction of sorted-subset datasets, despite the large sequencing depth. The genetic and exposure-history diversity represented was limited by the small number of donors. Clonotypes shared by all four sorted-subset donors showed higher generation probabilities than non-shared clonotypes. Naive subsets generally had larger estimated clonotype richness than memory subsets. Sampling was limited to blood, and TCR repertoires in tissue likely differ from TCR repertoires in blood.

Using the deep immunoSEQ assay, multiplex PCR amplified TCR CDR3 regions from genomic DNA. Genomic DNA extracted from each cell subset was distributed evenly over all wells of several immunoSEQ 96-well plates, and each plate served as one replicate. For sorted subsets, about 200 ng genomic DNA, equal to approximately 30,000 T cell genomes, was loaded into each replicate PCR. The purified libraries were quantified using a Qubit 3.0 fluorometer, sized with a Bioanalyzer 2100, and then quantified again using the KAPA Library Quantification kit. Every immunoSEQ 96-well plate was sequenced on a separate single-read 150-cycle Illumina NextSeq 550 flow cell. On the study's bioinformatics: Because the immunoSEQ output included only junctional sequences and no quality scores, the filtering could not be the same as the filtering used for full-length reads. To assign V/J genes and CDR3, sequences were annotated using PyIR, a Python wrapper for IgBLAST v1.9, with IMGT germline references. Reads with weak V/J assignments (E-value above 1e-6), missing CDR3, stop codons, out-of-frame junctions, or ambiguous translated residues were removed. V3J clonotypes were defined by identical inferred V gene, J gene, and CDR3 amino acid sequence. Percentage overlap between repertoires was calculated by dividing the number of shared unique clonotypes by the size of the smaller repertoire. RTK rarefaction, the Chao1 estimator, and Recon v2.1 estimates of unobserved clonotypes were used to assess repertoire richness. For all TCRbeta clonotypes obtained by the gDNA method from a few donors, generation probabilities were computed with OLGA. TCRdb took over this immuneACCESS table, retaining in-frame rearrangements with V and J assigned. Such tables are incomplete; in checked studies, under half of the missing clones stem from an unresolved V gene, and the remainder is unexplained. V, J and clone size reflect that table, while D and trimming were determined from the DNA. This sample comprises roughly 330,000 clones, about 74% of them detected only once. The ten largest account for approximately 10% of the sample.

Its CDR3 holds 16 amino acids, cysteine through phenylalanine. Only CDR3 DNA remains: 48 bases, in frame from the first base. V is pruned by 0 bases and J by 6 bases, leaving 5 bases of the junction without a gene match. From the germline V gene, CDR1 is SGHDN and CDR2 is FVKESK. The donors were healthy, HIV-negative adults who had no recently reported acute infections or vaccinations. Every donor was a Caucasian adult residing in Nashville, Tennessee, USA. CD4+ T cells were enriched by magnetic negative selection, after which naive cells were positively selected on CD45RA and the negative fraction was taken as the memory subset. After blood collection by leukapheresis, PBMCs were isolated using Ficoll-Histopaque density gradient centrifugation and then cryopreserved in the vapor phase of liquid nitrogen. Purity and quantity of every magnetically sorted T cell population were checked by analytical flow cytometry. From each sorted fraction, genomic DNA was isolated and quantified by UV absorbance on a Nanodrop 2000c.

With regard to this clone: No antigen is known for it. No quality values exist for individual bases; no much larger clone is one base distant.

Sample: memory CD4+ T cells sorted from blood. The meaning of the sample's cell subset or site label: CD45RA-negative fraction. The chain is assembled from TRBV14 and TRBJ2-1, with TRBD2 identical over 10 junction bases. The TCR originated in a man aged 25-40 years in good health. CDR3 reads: CASSQDWSGRVNEQFF. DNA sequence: TGTGCCAGCAGCCAAGATTGGAGCGGGAGGGTCAATGAGCAGTTCTTC.